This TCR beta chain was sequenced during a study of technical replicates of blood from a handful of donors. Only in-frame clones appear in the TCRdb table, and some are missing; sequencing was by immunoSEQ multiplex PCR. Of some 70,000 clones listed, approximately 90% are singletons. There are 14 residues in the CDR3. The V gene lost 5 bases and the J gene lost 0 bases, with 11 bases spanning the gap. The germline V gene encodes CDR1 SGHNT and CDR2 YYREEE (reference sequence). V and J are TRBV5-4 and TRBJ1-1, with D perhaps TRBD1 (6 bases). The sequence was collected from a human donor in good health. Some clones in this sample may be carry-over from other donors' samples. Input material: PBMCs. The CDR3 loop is CASRGGQMNTEAFF. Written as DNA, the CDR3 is TGTGCCAGCAGGGGTGGACAGATGAACACTGAAGCTTTCTTT.